These 6 T cell receptor beta chains originate from one sample sequenced in a study of T cell responses to AZD1222 COVID-19 vaccine. Using immunoSEQ multiplex PCR, the repertoire was profiled, and TCRdb retains in-frame clones only, with some absent. The sample holds fewer than 200,000 clones, roughly 94% seen once. The sample here was peripheral blood, taken 28 days after the second AZD1222 dose. The receptors stem from an adult who received the AZD1222 COVID-19 vaccine.

The chain carries TRBV28 and TRBJ2-7; the D gene is possibly TRBD1 (6 bases). Germline CDR1 and CDR2: MDHEN and SYDVKM. The length of the CDR3 is 17 residues. Trimming left V 5 bases short and J 2 bases short, with 22 bases between. As DNA, the CDR3 is TGTGCCAGCAGTCCAACGCAGGGGTGGAGAACCACCTACGAGCAGTACTTC. It is translated as CASSPTQGWRTTYEQYF.

The rearrangement joins TRBV7-3 to TRBJ2-1; 13 bases align to TRBD2. The CDR3 is 18 residues long. V trimming: 5 bases; J trimming: 0 bases; junction bases outside the gene matches: 7. The V gene's germline CDR1 is SGHTA and CDR2 FQGTGA. The CDR3 coding sequence is TGTGCCAGCAGCCTAAGAGGACTAGCGGGAGCCTCCTACAATGAGCAGTTCTTC. This translates into CASSLRGLAGASYNEQFF.

The V and J genes are TRBV28 and TRBJ2-7; maybe TRBD2 (5 bases). Trimming pared 6 bases from V and 0 bases from J, leaving 9 bases between. Per germline, CDR1 MDHEN and CDR2 SYDVKM. The CDR3 is made up of 13 amino acids. The CDR3 nucleotides are TGTGCCAGCAGGCGCGGGCGCTCCTACGAGCAGTACTTC. It translates to CASRRGRSYEQYF.

As for this clone: Additional DNA sequences in this sample encode the identical CDR3. The chain carries TRBV4-3 and TRBJ2-3; D is unresolved. CDR1 is LGHNA, CDR2 YSLEER, per germline. V gave up 0 bases and J gave up 5 bases, with 6 bases separating them. CDR3 size: 13 residues. The CDR3 loop is CASSQERRDTQYF. The CDR3 region has the DNA TGCGCCAGCAGCCAAGAGAGGCGAGATACGCAGTATTTT.

This rearrangement joins TRBV6-6 to TRBJ2-1; 10 bases match TRBD2. In germline, CDR1 is MNHNY, CDR2 SVGAGI (reference sequence). The V and J ends lost 7 bases and 0 bases, in that order; junction bases with no gene match: 3. The CDR3 is 15 amino acids. CDR3 residues: CASTSSGSSYNEQFF. The DNA of the CDR3 is TGTGCCAGCACCTCTAGCGGGAGCTCCTACAATGAGCAGTTCTTC.

The chain employs TRBV7-8 and TRBJ1-3; TRBD1 is a possible D gene (5 bases). The germline CDR1 and CDR2 sequences are SGHVS and FQNEAQ. The ends were cut back, 3 bases at V and 1 base at J, with 13 bases in the middle. This CDR3 has 16 residues. CDR3 residues: CASSLGGLRSGNTIYF. The CDR3 DNA follows: TGTGCCAGCAGCTTGGGGGGGTTAAGATCTGGAAACACCATATATTTT. The variable domain in full, with the rest retrieved from reference TRBV7-8 and TRBJ1-3, is GAGVSQSPRYKVAKRGQDVALRCDPISGHVSLFWYQQALGQGPEFLTYFQNEAQLDKSGLPSDRFFAERPEGSVSTLKIQRTQQEDSAVYLCASSLGGLRSGNTIYFGEGSWLTVV.